One TCR beta chain is described in this entry. The source of the sample is a study of T cell changes during pregnancy in multiple sclerosis. TCRdb's copy holds only in-frame clones and misses some; the assay was immunoSEQ multiplex PCR. The sample lists roughly 61,000 clones, 90% occurring once. CDR1 SGHRS and CDR2 YFSETQ come from the germline V gene. V shed 3 bases and J shed 3 bases, with 12 bases lying between them. This CDR3 is 14 amino acids long. The sequencing used peripheral blood, collected in the first trimester of pregnancy. The V call is TRBV5-1, the J call TRBJ1-1; D unresolved. The receptor's source is a female donor in good health, enrolled as a control in a pregnancy study. CDR3 loop: CASSSREGDTEAFF. As DNA, the CDR3 is TGCGCCAGCAGCTCGAGGGAGGGAGACACTGAAGCTTTCTTT.